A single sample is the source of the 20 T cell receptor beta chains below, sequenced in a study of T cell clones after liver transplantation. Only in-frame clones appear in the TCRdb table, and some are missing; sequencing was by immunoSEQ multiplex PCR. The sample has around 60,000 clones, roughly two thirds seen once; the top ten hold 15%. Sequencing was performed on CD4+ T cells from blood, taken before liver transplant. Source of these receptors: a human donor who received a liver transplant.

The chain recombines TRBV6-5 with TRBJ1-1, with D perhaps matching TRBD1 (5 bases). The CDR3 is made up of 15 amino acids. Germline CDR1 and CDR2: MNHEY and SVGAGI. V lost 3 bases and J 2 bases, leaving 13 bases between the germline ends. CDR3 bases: TGTGCCAGCAGTTATCCGGGCAGGGCTAACACTGAAGCTTTCTTT. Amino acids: CASSYPGRANTEAFF.

The CDR3 loop reads CASSGTGYEKLFF. CDR3 DNA sequence: TGTGCCAGCAGCGGGACAGGCTATGAAAAACTGTTTTTT. This chain connects TRBV9 to TRBJ1-4; TRBD1 matches 7 bases. There are 13 residues in the CDR3. V was clipped by 3 bases and J by 6 bases; unmatched bases: 2. Germline values: CDR1 SGDLS, CDR2 YYNGEE.

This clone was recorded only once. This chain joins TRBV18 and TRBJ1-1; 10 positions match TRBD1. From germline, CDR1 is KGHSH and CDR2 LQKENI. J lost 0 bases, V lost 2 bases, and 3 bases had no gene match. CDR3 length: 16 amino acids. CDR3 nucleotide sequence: TGTGCCAGCTCACCAATGGGGACAGGGGTGAACACTGAAGCTTTCTTT. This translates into CASSPMGTGVNTEAFF.

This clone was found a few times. The CDR3 loop is CASSYDRGVGKLFF. For the CDR3, the DNA is TGTGCCAGCAGCTACGACAGGGGGGTTGGAAAACTGTTTTTT. The gene calls are TRBV7-6 and TRBJ1-4; 9 bases fit TRBD1. V was pared by 4 bases and J by 10 bases, with 7 bases of the junction left unmatched. This CDR3 is 14 amino acids long. The germline CDR1 and CDR2 sequences are SGHVS and FNYEAQ.

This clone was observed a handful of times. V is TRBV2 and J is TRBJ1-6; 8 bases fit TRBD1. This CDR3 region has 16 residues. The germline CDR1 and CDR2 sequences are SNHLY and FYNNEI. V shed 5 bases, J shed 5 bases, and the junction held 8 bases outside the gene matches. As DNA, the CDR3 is TGTGCCAGCAGTCTTCTGGGGGACAGGAATAATTCACCCCTCCACTTT. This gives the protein CASSLLGDRNNSPLHF.

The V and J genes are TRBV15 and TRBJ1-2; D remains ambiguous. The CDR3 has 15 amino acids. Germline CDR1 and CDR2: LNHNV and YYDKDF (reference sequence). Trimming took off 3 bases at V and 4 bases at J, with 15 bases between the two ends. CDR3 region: CATSSKTWSGYGYTF. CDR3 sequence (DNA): TGTGCCACCAGCAGCAAAACCTGGTCCGGCTATGGCTACACCTTC.

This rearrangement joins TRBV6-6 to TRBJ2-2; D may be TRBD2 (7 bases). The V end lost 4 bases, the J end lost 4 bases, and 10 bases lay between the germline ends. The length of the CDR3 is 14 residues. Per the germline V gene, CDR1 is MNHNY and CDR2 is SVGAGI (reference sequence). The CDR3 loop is CASSWGGRTGELFF. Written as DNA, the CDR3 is TGTGCCAGCAGTTGGGGGGGCCGCACCGGGGAGCTGTTTTTT.

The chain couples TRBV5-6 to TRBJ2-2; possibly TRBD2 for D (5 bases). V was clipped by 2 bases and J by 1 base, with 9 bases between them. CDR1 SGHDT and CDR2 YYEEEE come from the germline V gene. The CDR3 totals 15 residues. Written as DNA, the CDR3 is TGTGCCAGCAGCTTTCGGACTGGGAACACCGGGGAGCTGTTTTTT. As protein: CASSFRTGNTGELFF.

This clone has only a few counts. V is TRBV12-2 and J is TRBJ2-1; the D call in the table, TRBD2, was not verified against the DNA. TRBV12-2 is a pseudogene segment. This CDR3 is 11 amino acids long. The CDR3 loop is CASRLCDEQFF. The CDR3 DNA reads TGTGCAAGTCGCCTCTGCGATGAGCAGTTCTTC.

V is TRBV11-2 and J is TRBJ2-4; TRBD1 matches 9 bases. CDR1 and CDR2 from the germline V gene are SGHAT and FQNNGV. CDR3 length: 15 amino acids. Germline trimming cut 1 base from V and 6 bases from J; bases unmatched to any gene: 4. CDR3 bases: TGTGCCAGCAGCTTAGTTGGGGGACAGGGAAACATTCAGTACTTC. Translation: CASSLVGGQGNIQYF.

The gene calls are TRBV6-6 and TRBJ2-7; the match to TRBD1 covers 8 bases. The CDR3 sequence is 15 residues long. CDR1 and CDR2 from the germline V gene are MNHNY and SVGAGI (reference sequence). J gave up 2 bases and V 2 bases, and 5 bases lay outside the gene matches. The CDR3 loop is CASSYRTGPTYEQYF. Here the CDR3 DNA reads TGTGCCAGCAGTTACCGGACAGGGCCCACCTACGAGCAGTACTTC.

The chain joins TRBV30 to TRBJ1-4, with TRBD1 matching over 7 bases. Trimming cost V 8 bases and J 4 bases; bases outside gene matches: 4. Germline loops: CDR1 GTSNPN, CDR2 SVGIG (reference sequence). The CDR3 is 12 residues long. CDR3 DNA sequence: TGTGCCCGGGACAGCCGTAATGAAAAACTGTTTTTT. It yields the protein CARDSRNEKLFF.

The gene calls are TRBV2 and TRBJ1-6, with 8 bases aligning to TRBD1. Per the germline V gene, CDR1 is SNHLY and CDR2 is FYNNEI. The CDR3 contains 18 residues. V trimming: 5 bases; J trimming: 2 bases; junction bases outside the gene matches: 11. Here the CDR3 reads CASSRLGQAFTYNSPLHF. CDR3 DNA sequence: TGTGCCAGCAGTCGCTTGGGACAGGCCTTTACCTATAATTCACCCCTCCACTTT.

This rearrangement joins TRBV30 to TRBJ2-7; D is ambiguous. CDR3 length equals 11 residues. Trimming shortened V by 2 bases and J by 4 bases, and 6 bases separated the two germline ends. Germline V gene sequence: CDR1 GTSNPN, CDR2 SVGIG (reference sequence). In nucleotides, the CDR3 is TGTGCCTGGAGTCAGGATTACGAGCAGTACTTC. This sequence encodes CAWSQDYEQYF.

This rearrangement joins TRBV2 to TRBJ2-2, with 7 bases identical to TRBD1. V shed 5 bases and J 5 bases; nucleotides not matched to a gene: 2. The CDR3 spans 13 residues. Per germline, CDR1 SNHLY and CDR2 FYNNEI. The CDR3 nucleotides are TGTGCCAGCAGTATGACAGGGACCGGGGAGCTGTTTTTT. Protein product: CASSMTGTGELFF.

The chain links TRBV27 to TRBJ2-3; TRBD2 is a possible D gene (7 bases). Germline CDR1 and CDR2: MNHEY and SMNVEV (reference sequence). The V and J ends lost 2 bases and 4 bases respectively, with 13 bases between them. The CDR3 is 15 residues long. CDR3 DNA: TGTGCCAGCAGTTTAGAAAGGGGGAGGGCAGATACGCAGTATTTT. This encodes CASSLERGRADTQYF.

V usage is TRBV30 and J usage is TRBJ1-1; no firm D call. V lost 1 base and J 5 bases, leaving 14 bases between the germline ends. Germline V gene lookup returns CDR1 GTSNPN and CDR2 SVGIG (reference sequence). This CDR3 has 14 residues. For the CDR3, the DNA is TGTGCCTGGAGTGAGTGGGCCGGCGAAACTGAAGCTTTCTTT. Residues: CAWSEWAGETEAFF.

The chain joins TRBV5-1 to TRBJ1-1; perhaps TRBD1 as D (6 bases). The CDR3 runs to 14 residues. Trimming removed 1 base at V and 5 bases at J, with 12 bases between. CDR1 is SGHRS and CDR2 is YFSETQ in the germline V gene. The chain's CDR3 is CASSLSQGWTEAFF. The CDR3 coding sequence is TGCGCCAGCAGCTTGTCCCAGGGGTGGACTGAAGCTTTCTTT. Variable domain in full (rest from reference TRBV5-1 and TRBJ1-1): KAGVTQTPRYLIKTRGQQVTLSCSPISGHRSVSWYQQTPGQGLQFLFEYFSETQRNKGNFPGRFSGRQFSNSRSEMNVSTLELGDSALYLCASSLSQGWTEAFFGQGTRLTVV.

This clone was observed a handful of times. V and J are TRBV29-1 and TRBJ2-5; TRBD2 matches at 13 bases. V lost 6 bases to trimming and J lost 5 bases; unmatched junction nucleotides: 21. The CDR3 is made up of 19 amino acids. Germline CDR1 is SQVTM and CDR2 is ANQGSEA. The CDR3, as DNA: TGCAGCGTCGAACCGGGACTAGCGGGGTGGAGTAGTCGAGGGGAGACCCAGTACTTC. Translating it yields CSVEPGLAGWSSRGETQYF.

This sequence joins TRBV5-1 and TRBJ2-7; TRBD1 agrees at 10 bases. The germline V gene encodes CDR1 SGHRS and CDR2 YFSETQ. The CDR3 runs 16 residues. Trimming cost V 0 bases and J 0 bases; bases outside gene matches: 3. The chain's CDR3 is CASSLGGQGTSYEQYF. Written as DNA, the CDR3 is TGCGCCAGCAGCTTGGGGGGACAGGGGACCTCCTACGAGCAGTACTTC.